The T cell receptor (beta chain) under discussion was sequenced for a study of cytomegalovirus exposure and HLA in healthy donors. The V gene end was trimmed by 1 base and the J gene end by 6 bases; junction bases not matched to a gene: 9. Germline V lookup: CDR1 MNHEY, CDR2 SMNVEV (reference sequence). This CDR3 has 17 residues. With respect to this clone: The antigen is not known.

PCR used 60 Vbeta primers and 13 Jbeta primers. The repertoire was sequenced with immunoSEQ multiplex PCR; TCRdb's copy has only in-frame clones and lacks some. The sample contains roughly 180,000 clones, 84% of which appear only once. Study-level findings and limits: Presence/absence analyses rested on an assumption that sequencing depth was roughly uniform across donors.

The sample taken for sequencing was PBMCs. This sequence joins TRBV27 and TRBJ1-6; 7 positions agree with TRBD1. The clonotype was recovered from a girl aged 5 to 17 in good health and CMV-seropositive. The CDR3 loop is CASSLWGTVKPNSPLHF. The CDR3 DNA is TGTGCCAGCAGTTTATGGGGGACAGTGAAACCTAATTCACCCCTCCACTTT.